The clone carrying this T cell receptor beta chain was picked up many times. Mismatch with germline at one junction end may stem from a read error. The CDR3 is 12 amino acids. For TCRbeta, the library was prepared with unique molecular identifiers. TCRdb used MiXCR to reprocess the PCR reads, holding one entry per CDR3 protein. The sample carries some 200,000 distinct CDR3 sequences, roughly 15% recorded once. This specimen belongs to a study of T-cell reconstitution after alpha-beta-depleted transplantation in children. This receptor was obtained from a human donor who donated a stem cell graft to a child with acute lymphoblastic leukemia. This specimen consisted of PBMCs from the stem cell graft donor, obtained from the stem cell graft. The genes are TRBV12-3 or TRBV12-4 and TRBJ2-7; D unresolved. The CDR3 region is CASSFESSEQYF. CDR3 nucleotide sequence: TGTGCCAGCAGTTTTGAGTCCTCCGAGCAGTACTTC.